The TCR beta chain under discussion was sequenced for a study of T cells after yellow fever vaccination. Remarks on this clonotype: A much more abundant neighbour one base away suggests this may be a read error.

The V gene's germline CDR1 is KGHDR and CDR2 SFDVKD. There are 18 residues in the CDR3. Deletions cut 4 bases from V and 1 base from J, with 19 bases between. TCRdb itself ran the 5' RACE reads through MiXCR, one entry per CDR3 protein. The sample lists around 140,000 distinct CDR3 sequences; more than 6.5% were seen once. The chain uses TRBV24-1 and TRBJ2-1, with TRBD1 as a possible D gene (6 bases). The material sequenced was CD4+ T cells sorted from PBMCs, taken 10 days after the yellow fever booster vaccination. The clonotype was recovered from a man aged 25 to 40 who received the YFV17D yellow fever vaccine. The CDR3 loop reads CATSDPGVADRSYNEQFF. DNA of the CDR3: TGTGCCACCAGTGACCCAGGGGTAGCTGATAGGTCCTACAATGAGCAGTTCTTC.